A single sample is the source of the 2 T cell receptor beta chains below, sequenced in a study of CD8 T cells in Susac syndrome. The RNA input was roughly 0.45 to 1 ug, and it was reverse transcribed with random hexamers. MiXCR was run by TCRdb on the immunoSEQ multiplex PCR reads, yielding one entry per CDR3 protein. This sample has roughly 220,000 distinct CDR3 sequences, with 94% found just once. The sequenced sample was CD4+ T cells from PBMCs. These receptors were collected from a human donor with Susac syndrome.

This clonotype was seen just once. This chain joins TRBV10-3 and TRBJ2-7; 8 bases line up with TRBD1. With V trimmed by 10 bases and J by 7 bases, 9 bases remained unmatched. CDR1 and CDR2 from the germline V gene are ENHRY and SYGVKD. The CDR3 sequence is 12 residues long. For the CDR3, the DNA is TGTGCCACCAGGACAGGGATGAGTGAGCAGTACTTC. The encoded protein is CATRTGMSEQYF.

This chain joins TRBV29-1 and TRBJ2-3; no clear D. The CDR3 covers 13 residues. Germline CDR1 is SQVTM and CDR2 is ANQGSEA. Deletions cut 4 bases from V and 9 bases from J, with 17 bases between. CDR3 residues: CSVGQGLLETQYF. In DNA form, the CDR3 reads TGCAGCGTTGGACAAGGTCTCCTAGAAACGCAGTATTTT.